A selection of T cell receptor beta chains follows, all from one sample in a study of cytomegalovirus exposure and HLA in healthy donors. The table came from immunoSEQ multiplex PCR; TCRdb's copy has only in-frame clones and leaves some out. Of about 170,000 clones listed, around 72% are singletons. Specimen: PBMCs. These TCRs come from a woman aged 50 to 60 in good health and CMV-seropositive. Each CDR3 is given with its conserved first and last residue. D genes are given only for firm matches. Not all rows give a size; the values are once, few, many and, for expanded clones, a class.

D gene: NA; J gene: TRBJ2-1; V gene: TRBV5-1; clone size: NA; CDR3 DNA: TGCGCCAGCAGCTTGGCGGGAGCTCCCAATGAGCAGTTCTTC; CDR3 protein: CASSLAGAPNEQFF
D gene: NA; J gene: TRBJ1-3; V gene: TRBV29-1; clone size: NA; CDR3 DNA: TGCAGCGTTGAAGATCGAGGGAGTGGAAACACCATATATTTT; CDR3 protein: CSVEDRGSGNTIYF
D gene: NA; J gene: TRBJ1-2; V gene: TRBV2; clone size: NA; CDR3 DNA: TGTGCCAGCAGTGAAGATTATAGTAGTGGCTACACCTTC; CDR3 protein: CASSEDYSSGYTF
D gene: NA; J gene: TRBJ2-1; V gene: TRBV5-1; clone size: NA; CDR3 DNA: TGCGCCAGCAGCTCGGACGCCGGGGATGAGCAGTTCTTC; CDR3 protein: CASSSDAGDEQFF
D gene: TRBD2; J gene: TRBJ2-1; V gene: TRBV11-2; clone size: NA; CDR3 DNA: TGTGCCAGCAGCCTCGGAGCTAGCGGGGCCAGCTCCTACAATGAGCAGTTCTTC; CDR3 protein: CASSLGASGASSYNEQFF
D gene: NA; J gene: TRBJ1-2; V gene: TRBV20-1; clone size: NA; CDR3 DNA: TGCAGTGCTAATAATGGCTACACCTTC; CDR3 protein: CSANNGYTF
D gene: NA; J gene: TRBJ1-1; V gene: TRBV27; clone size: NA; CDR3 DNA: TGTGCCAGCACCCCGGGACAACTGAACACTGAAGCTTTCTTT; CDR3 protein: CASTPGQLNTEAFF
D gene: NA; J gene: TRBJ2-1; V gene: TRBV7-2; clone size: NA; CDR3 DNA: TGTGCCAGCAGCCGTATCTCCGGGGGTCAATACAATGAGCAGTTCTTC; CDR3 protein: CASSRISGGQYNEQFF
D gene: TRBD1; J gene: TRBJ1-5; V gene: TRBV15; clone size: once; CDR3 DNA: TGTGCCACCAGCACCAGGGGGCTGTTCAATCAGCCCCAGCATTTT; CDR3 protein: CATSTRGLFNQPQHF
D gene: NA; J gene: TRBJ1-2; V gene: TRBV2; clone size: once; CDR3 DNA: TGTGCCAGCAGTGATCCCCCCACTGACTGGGGCTACACCTTC; CDR3 protein: CASSDPPTDWGYTF
D gene: TRBD1; J gene: TRBJ2-2; V gene: TRBV7-9; clone size: NA; CDR3 DNA: TGTGCCAGCAGCTTAGCGCTGGGACAGGGAAACACCGGGGAGCTGTTTTTT; CDR3 protein: CASSLALGQGNTGELFF
D gene: NA; J gene: TRBJ2-2; V gene: TRBV7-6; clone size: NA; CDR3 DNA: TGTGCCAGCACCCCCGCCGGGACTCCCAACACCGGGGAGCTGTTTTTT; CDR3 protein: CASTPAGTPNTGELFF
D gene: NA; J gene: TRBJ2-3; V gene: TRBV30; clone size: NA; CDR3 DNA: TGTGCCTGGAGGCGGGACACAGATACGCAGTATTTT; CDR3 protein: CAWRRDTDTQYF
D gene: NA; J gene: TRBJ1-5; V gene: TRBV6-6; clone size: NA; CDR3 DNA: TGTGCCAGCAGTCAAAACGGGGGCAATCAGCCCCAGCATTTT; CDR3 protein: CASSQNGGNQPQHF
D gene: NA; J gene: TRBJ1-5; V gene: TRBV19; clone size: NA; CDR3 DNA: TGTGCCAGTAGTATAGGTAGGACACCAGCATCGAGGCCCCAGCATTTT; CDR3 protein: CASSIGRTPASRPQHF
D gene: NA; J gene: TRBJ1-6; V gene: TRBV7-2; clone size: NA; CDR3 DNA: TGTGCCAGCAGCTTCTTGAATTCACCCCTCCACTTT; CDR3 protein: CASSFLNSPLHF
D gene: NA; J gene: TRBJ2-3; V gene: TRBV9; clone size: few; CDR3 DNA: TGTGCCAGCACACCGGGACAAGGCACAGATACGCAGTATTTT; CDR3 protein: CASTPGQGTDTQYF
D gene: TRBD1; J gene: TRBJ2-1; V gene: TRBV7-8; clone size: NA; CDR3 DNA: TGTGCCAGCAGCCTCAGAAGGACAGGCGGCTACAATGAGCAGTTCTTC; CDR3 protein: CASSLRRTGGYNEQFF
D gene: NA; J gene: TRBJ2-7; V gene: TRBV7-2; clone size: NA; CDR3 DNA: TGTGCCAGCAGCTCCGGGACACTCTACGAGCAGTACTTC; CDR3 protein: CASSSGTLYEQYF
D gene: NA; J gene: TRBJ2-1; V gene: TRBV7-3; clone size: once; CDR3 DNA: TGTGCCAGCAGCACTGGAGCCACCTATGGTGAGCAGTTCTTC; CDR3 protein: CASSTGATYGEQFF
D gene: NA; J gene: TRBJ1-4; V gene: TRBV11-2; clone size: NA; CDR3 DNA: TGTGCCAGCAGCTTAGACGGGTCAACTAATGAAAAACTGTTTTTT; CDR3 protein: CASSLDGSTNEKLFF
D gene: NA; J gene: TRBJ2-1; V gene: TRBV21-1; clone size: NA; CDR3 DNA: TGTGCCAGCAGCAGTCCGGTCCGGGACAGACCCCACAATGAGCAGTTCTTC; CDR3 protein: CASSSPVRDRPHNEQFF